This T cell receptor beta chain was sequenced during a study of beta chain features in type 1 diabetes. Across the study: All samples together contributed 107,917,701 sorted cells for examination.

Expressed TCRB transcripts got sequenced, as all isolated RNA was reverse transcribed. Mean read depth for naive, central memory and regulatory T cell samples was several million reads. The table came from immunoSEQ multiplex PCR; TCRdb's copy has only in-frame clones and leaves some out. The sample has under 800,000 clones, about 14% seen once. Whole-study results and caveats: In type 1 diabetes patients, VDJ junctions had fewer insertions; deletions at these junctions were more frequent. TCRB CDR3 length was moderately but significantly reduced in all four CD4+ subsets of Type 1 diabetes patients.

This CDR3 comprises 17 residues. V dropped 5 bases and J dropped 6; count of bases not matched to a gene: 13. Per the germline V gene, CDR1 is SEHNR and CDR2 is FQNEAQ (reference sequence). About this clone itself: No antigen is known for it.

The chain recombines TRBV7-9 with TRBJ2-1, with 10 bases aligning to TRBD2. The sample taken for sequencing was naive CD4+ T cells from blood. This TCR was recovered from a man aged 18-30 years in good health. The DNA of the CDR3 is TGTGCCAGCAGCGCTCTAGCGGGGGCGACACTGGGCAATGAGCAGTTCTTC. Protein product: CASSALAGATLGNEQFF.